Following are 28 T cell receptor beta chains from one sample sequenced in a study of CD8+ T cells in alopecia areata. Patients with alopecia areata provided lesional scalp punch biopsies as well as peripheral blood. Following extraction, RNA underwent reverse transcription to cDNA, which served as the sequencing template. Measured with immunoSEQ multiplex PCR; TCRdb has only the in-frame clones, and not every one. The sample lists under 15,000 clones, 60% seen once, with roughly 21% in the top ten. Source material: skin. These receptors all come from a human donor with alopecia areata.

The rearrangement links TRBV11-2 to TRBJ2-4; possibly TRBD2 for D (6 bases). The germline V gene encodes CDR1 SGHAT and CDR2 FQNNGV. Trimming stripped 4 bases from V and 1 base from J, with 14 bases between. This CDR3 is 16 amino acids long. CDR3 amino acids: CASSYQSGGAKNIQYF. The CDR3 region has the DNA TGTGCCAGCAGCTATCAAAGCGGAGGGGCCAAAAACATTCAGTACTTC.

This clone turned up a few times. The genes are TRBV5-1 and TRBJ1-1; no definite D call. With 2 bases removed from V and 1 base from J, the gap between germline ends came to 9 bases. The CDR3 is 14 amino acids. Germline V gives CDR1 SGHRS, CDR2 YFSETQ. For the CDR3, the DNA is TGCGCCAGCAGCTTTGGACGGGAGAACACTGAAGCTTTCTTT. Amino acid sequence: CASSFGRENTEAFF.

The chain uses TRBV29-1 and TRBJ2-1; 12 bases agree with TRBD2. This CDR3 region has 14 residues. Losses at the gene ends were 4 bases for V and 7 bases for J; bases not matched to a gene: 5. Germline V gene lookup returns CDR1 SQVTM and CDR2 ANQGSEA. In DNA form, the CDR3 reads TGCAGCGTTGTAAGGACTAGCGGGACGAATGAGCAGTTCTTC. Translating gives CSVVRTSGTNEQFF.

The V gene is TRBV5-4, the J gene TRBJ2-5; D is unresolved. The V gene lost 5 bases and the J gene lost 2 bases, with 4 bases spanning the gap. CDR3 length: 11 residues. Germline CDR1 SGHNT, CDR2 YYREEE (reference sequence). The chain's CDR3 is CASSSQETQYF. Here the CDR3 DNA reads TGTGCCAGCAGTTCGCAAGAGACCCAGTACTTC. The variable domain in full, completed from reference TRBV5-4 and TRBJ2-5, reads ETGVTQSPTHLIKTRGQQVTLRCSSQSGHNTVSWYQQALGQGPQFIFQYYREEENGRGNFPPRFSGLQFPNYSSELNVNALELDDSALYLCASSSQETQYFGPGTRLLVL.

The gene calls are TRBV5-1 and TRBJ1-1, with TRBD1 matching 8 bases. CDR3 length: 15 amino acids. Germline trimming cut 4 bases from V and 1 base from J; bases unmatched to any gene: 6. Germline CDR1 SGHRS, CDR2 YFSETQ. CDR3 in DNA: TGCGCCAGCAGCCCGGGAGGGACAGGGAACACTGAAGCTTTCTTT. Encoded protein: CASSPGGTGNTEAFF.

The J gene is TRBJ2-2, the V gene TRBV5-1; D ambiguous. The CDR3 loop spans 14 amino acids. CDR1 is SGHRS, CDR2 YFSETQ, per germline. The germline V and J ends were trimmed by 0 bases and 3 bases, with 6 bases remaining between them. The CDR3, as DNA: TGCGCCAGCAGCTTGGTACAGTACACCGGGGAGCTGTTTTTT. This sequence encodes CASSLVQYTGELFF.

By share, this clone counts as medium-sized. The rearrangement links TRBV4-1 to TRBJ2-1, with D hard to call. The CDR3 runs to 16 residues. V dropped 3 bases and J dropped 1 base, with 13 bases sitting between them. Germline CDR1 reads MGHRA; CDR2 reads YSYEKL. In DNA form, the CDR3 reads TGCGCCAGCAGCCAGCTGGACCTGTTATCCTACAATGAGCAGTTCTTC. Protein sequence: CASSQLDLLSYNEQFF.

The chain couples TRBV5-6 to TRBJ2-1; 9 bases agree with TRBD2. V shed 2 bases, J shed 0 bases, and the junction held 3 bases outside the gene matches. Germline lookup yields CDR1 SGHDT and CDR2 YYEEEE. The CDR3 totals 16 residues. The CDR3 nucleotides read TGTGCCAGCAGCTTAGTTAGCGGGAGCTCCTACAATGAGCAGTTCTTC. Translated, it gives CASSLVSGSSYNEQFF.

The CDR3 loop reads CASSYLGLERVNEQFF. CDR3 nucleotide sequence: TGTGCCAGCAGTTACTTGGGACTAGAGCGAGTCAATGAGCAGTTCTTC. The genes are TRBV6-6 and TRBJ2-1; 8 positions match TRBD2. The CDR3 runs 16 residues. Looked up from germline, CDR1 is MNHNY and CDR2 is SVGAGI (reference sequence). Trimming at V came to 1 base and at J to 6 bases, leaving 8 bases not matched to a gene.

V is TRBV9 and J is TRBJ2-3; weak D call: TRBD2 (6 bases). V was cut by 1 base and J by 2 bases, with 11 bases left in between. The CDR3 runs 15 residues. The germline CDR1 and CDR2 sequences are SGDLS and YYNGEE. Here the CDR3 DNA reads TGTGCCAGCAGCGTACGGGCGGGAAACACAGATACGCAGTATTTT. Translating it yields CASSVRAGNTDTQYF. The full variable domain, completed using reference TRBV9 and TRBJ2-3, is DSGVTQTPKHLITATGQRVTLRCSPRSGDLSVYWYQQSLDQGLQFLIQYYNGEERAKGNILERFSAQQFPDLHSELNLSSLELGDSALYFCASSVRAGNTDTQYFGPGTRLTVL.

This sequence joins TRBV2 and TRBJ2-7, with TRBD2 identical over 7 bases. V was pared by 4 bases and J by 6 bases, with 12 bases of the junction left unmatched. The CDR3 covers 15 residues. Germline CDR1 is SNHLY and CDR2 is FYNNEI. The DNA for the CDR3 is TGTGCCAGCAGTGTGGTAGCGGCGGGGGAGGGCGAGCAGTACTTC. This codes for CASSVVAAGEGEQYF.

The chain combines TRBV7-9 with TRBJ1-2; no firm D call. Germline V gene lookup returns CDR1 SEHNR and CDR2 FQNEAQ (reference sequence). The V gene lost 0 bases and the J gene lost 8 bases, with 10 bases spanning the gap. This CDR3 is built from 13 residues. This chain's CDR3 is CASSLAGSFGYTF. The CDR3 coding sequence is TGTGCCAGCAGCTTAGCTGGGTCTTTCGGCTACACCTTC.

The chain is built from TRBV4-3 and TRBJ1-2; a possible D gene is TRBD1 (6 bases). The germline V and J ends were trimmed by 5 bases and 3 bases, with 13 bases remaining between them. CDR1 is LGHNA, CDR2 YSLEER, per germline. The CDR3 contains 14 residues. The CDR3 here is CASSLGPGDYGYTF. CDR3 in DNA: TGCGCCAGCAGCTTGGGGCCAGGGGACTATGGCTACACCTTC.

This sequence joins TRBV10-3 and TRBJ2-6; D is ambiguous. The CDR3 runs 16 residues. CDR1 is ENHRY, CDR2 SYGVKD, per germline. V shed 5 bases and J shed 0 bases, with 11 bases lying between them. CDR3 in DNA: TGTGCCATCAGTTCCCCCTATGGCTCTGGGGCCAACGTCCTGACTTTC. It codes for CAISSPYGSGANVLTF.

This chain uses TRBV7-9 with TRBJ1-2; D ambiguous. Trimming took 4 bases from V and 4 from J, leaving 16 bases between them. CDR3 length: 15 residues. Germline lookup yields CDR1 SEHNR and CDR2 FQNEAQ (reference sequence). CDR3 coding DNA: TGTGCCAGCAGCTCGCTCCTGGGATCTGGCTATGGCTACACCTTC. It is translated as CASSSLLGSGYGYTF.

This clone was recorded a few times. This chain joins TRBV10-2 and TRBJ2-3; D unclear. The V and J ends lost 0 bases and 8 bases respectively, with 9 bases between them. The germline CDR1 and CDR2 sequences are WSHSY and SAAADI. The CDR3 runs to 13 residues. CDR3 region: CASSESTAGTQYF. The CDR3 DNA reads TGCGCCAGCAGTGAGTCGACGGCAGGTACGCAGTATTTT.

The rearrangement uses TRBV7-2 and TRBJ2-2; D is ambiguous. Trimming left V 0 bases short and J 2 bases short, with 4 bases between. From germline, CDR1 is SGHTA and CDR2 FQGNSA. The CDR3 extends over 14 amino acids. For the CDR3, the DNA is TGTGCCAGCAGCTTAGCCTATAACACCGGGGAGCTGTTTTTT. It translates to CASSLAYNTGELFF.

The chain links TRBV6-6 to TRBJ1-5; 8 bases line up with TRBD1. With 8 bases clipped from V and 0 bases from J, the junction kept 9 bases outside the gene matches. Germline CDR1 is MNHNY and CDR2 is SVGAGI (reference sequence). The CDR3 length is 16 residues. CDR3 amino acids: CASYRPGQASNQPQHF. The CDR3 DNA sequence: TGTGCCAGCTATCGACCGGGACAGGCTAGCAATCAGCCCCAGCATTTT.

The chain links TRBV28 to TRBJ2-7; TRBD1 aligns across 10 bases. With 2 bases clipped from V and 5 bases from J, the junction kept 3 bases outside the gene matches. The CDR3 totals 14 residues. Looked up from germline, CDR1 is MDHEN and CDR2 is SYDVKM. DNA of the CDR3: TGTGCCAGCAGTTTACTGACAGGGGGCAACGAGCAGTACTTC. It yields the protein CASSLLTGGNEQYF.

The V and J genes are TRBV27 and TRBJ2-1, with TRBD2 matching over 9 bases. The CDR3 loop spans 19 amino acids. Looked up from germline, CDR1 is MNHEY and CDR2 is SMNVEV (reference sequence). V trimming: 4 bases; J trimming: 1 base; junction bases outside the gene matches: 14. The CDR3 DNA reads as TGTGCCAGCAGTTCCAAACTACCCTCCAGCGGGAGGTCCTACAATGAGCAGTTCTTC. Encoded protein: CASSSKLPSSGRSYNEQFF.

In this sample, this clone turned up once. V and J are TRBV19 and TRBJ2-2; D possibly corresponds to TRBD2 (6 bases). In germline, CDR1 is LNHDA, CDR2 SQIVND (reference sequence). There are 14 residues in the CDR3. V was trimmed by 8 bases and J by 5 bases, leaving 15 bases between them. CDR3 sequence reads: CASRSGVGTGELFF. The DNA for the CDR3 is TGTGCCAGTCGGTCGGGGGTCGGGACCGGGGAGCTGTTTTTT.

This clone was counted a few times. The chain recombines TRBV6-6 with TRBJ1-1; perhaps TRBD1 as D (6 bases). V shed 6 bases and J shed 4 bases, with 12 bases lying between them. The germline CDR1 and CDR2 sequences are MNHNY and SVGAGI (reference sequence). The CDR3 runs to 13 residues. CDR3 coding DNA: TGTGCCAGCAGGTTACAGGGTCGCACTGAAGCTTTCTTT. Translation: CASRLQGRTEAFF.

This rearrangement joins TRBV7-4 to TRBJ2-7, with unresolved D. The germline CDR1 and CDR2 sequences are SGHVT and SQSDAQ. This CDR3 is built from 13 residues. V lost 1 base and J 6 bases, leaving 10 bases between the germline ends. The CDR3 reads CASSLVGPGEQYF. The CDR3 nucleotides are TGTGCCAGCAGCTTAGTCGGTCCCGGCGAGCAGTACTTC.

V gene TRBV28 combines with J gene TRBJ2-7; TRBD1 is a possible D gene (6 bases). The CDR3 loop spans 16 amino acids. With 6 bases removed from V and 0 bases from J, the gap between germline ends came to 18 bases. Germline lookup yields CDR1 MDHEN and CDR2 SYDVKM. The DNA of the CDR3 is TGTGCCAGCAGCCCCCTTAAAGGCAGGGGCTCCTACGAGCAGTACTTC. As protein: CASSPLKGRGSYEQYF.

The chain joins TRBV27 to TRBJ2-1, with unresolved D. The germline V and J ends were trimmed by 3 bases and 6 bases, with 15 bases remaining between them. CDR3 length equals 15 residues. CDR1 and CDR2 from the germline V gene are MNHEY and SMNVEV (reference sequence). The CDR3: CASSLVVAGRNEQFF. The CDR3, as DNA: TGTGCCAGCAGTTTGGTTGTGGCTGGCCGCAATGAGCAGTTCTTC.

The rearrangement uses TRBV19 and TRBJ1-5; D gene ambiguous. Trimming shortened V by 3 bases and J by 7 bases, and 10 bases separated the two germline ends. Germline CDR1 reads LNHDA; CDR2 reads SQIVND (reference sequence). The CDR3 has 13 amino acids. The CDR3 loop reads CASSIGVSQPQHF. The CDR3, as DNA: TGTGCCAGTAGTATCGGGGTATCCCAGCCCCAGCATTTT.

This clone came up a few times. This sequence joins TRBV7-9 and TRBJ2-7; 7 positions agree with TRBD2. The ends lost 3 bases at V and 0 bases at J; junction bases unmatched: 11. The germline V gene has CDR1 SEHNR and CDR2 FQNEAQ (reference sequence). This CDR3 has 17 amino acids. CDR3 coding DNA: TGTGCCAGCAGCTTTGGGACGGGAGGTGTGTTCTCCTACGAGCAGTACTTC. This translates into CASSFGTGGVFSYEQYF. Full variable domain (rest looked up from reference TRBV7-9 and TRBJ2-7): DTGVSQNPRHKITKRGQNVTFRCDPISEHNRLYWYRQTLGQGPEFLTYFQNEAQLEKSRLLSDRFSAERPKGSFSTLEIQRTEQGDSAMYLCASSFGTGGVFSYEQYFGPGTRLTVT.

The chain has TRBV18 and TRBJ2-5, with 8 bases fitting TRBD2. V was pared by 6 bases and J by 6 bases, with 6 bases of the junction left unmatched. CDR3 length: 13 amino acids. CDR1 is KGHSH and CDR2 is LQKENI in the germline V gene. CDR3 in DNA: TGTGCCAGCTCCGACGGACTAGCTAAGACCCAGTACTTC. Translated, it gives CASSDGLAKTQYF.